This TCR beta chain was sequenced for a study of blood T cell repertoires in COVID-19. Study background: Whether acute or convalescent, the COVID-19 samples came from the United States, Italy and Spain. Nucleic acid was either cDNA or gDNA, and it came from T cells, B-cell-depleted T cells, or PBMCs.

As processed by the authors: Estimation of nucleated cell counts relied on the amplification of reference gene primers. Some clones are missing from TCRdb's copy, which holds only in-frame ones; the method was immunoSEQ multiplex PCR. That table is the source of V, J and clone size, and D and trimming were worked out from the DNA. The table includes about 94,000 clones, about 86% detected once. The CDR3 consists of 14 residues. V was shortened by 0 bases and J by 3 bases, with 9 bases between the two germline ends. CDR1 and CDR2 from the germline V gene are SGDLS and YYNGEE. The clonotype originates from a man between 60 and 70 years old with acute or convalescent COVID-19. The material sequenced was peripheral blood. The chain uses TRBV9 and TRBJ1-1; D unclear. CDR3 amino acids: CASSVGRTDTEAFF. CDR3 bases: TGTGCCAGCAGCGTAGGGCGCACAGACACTGAAGCTTTCTTT.